These T cell receptor beta chains were read from a single sample in a study of T cell changes during pregnancy in multiple sclerosis. Using immunoSEQ multiplex PCR, the repertoire was profiled, and TCRdb retains in-frame clones only, with some absent. Among approximately 100,000 clones listed, about 91% were seen once. The specimen was peripheral blood, collected after pregnancy. These receptor sequences come from a female donor in good health, enrolled as a control in a pregnancy study. Each CDR3 is given with its conserved first and last residue. A D gene is named only where the DNA matches it firmly. Some rows have no size entry. The others give once, few or many, or a class for an expanded clone.

clone_size j_call v_call d_call cdr3_aa cdr3_nt
. TRBJ2-7 TRBV14 TRBD2 CASSPASGGEQYF TGTGCCAGCAGCCCAGCCTCGGGGGGCGAGCAGTACTTC
. TRBJ2-5 TRBV5-1 . CASSSESGDTPQTQYF TGCGCCAGCAGCTCCGAAAGCGGGGACACCCCTCAGACCCAGTACTTC
. TRBJ1-2 TRBV7-9 . CASSSGDSNYGYTF TGTGCCAGCAGCTCAGGGGATTCTAACTATGGCTACACCTTC
. TRBJ1-5 TRBV27 . CASRPPGQGYQPQHF TGTGCCAGCAGACCCCCGGGCCAGGGTTATCAGCCCCAGCATTTT
. TRBJ2-7 TRBV4-1 . CASSQDWGGLYEQYF TGCGCCAGCAGCCAAGATTGGGGGGGCCTCTACGAGCAGTACTTC
. TRBJ2-5 TRBV9 . CASSPSGIGGETQYF TGTGCCAGCAGCCCCTCGGGGATAGGGGGAGAGACCCAGTACTTC
. TRBJ1-2 TRBV19 TRBD1 CASTTPGTGQPRGRGYTF TGTGCCAGTACTACGCCGGGGACAGGGCAGCCCCGGGGGCGAGGCTACACCTTC
. TRBJ2-2 TRBV5-1 . CASTNEPGFGYWRELFF TGCGCCAGCACCAATGAACCCGGGTTCGGTTATTGGAGGGAGCTGTTTTTT
once TRBJ1-1 TRBV2 . CASSTGHPNTEAFF TGTGCCAGCAGTACGGGTCATCCGAACACTGAAGCTTTCTTT
. TRBJ1-1 TRBV2 TRBD1 CARTQGTEAFF TGTGCCAGGACACAGGGGACTGAAGCTTTCTTT
. TRBJ1-1 TRBV29-1 TRBD1 CSGLQGGSGTEAFF TGCAGCGGCCTACAGGGGGGCTCGGGGACTGAAGCTTTCTTT
. TRBJ2-7 TRBV4-1 . CASSQAETARYEQYF TGCGCCAGCAGCCAAGCGGAGACAGCTCGCTACGAGCAGTACTTC
. TRBJ2-7 TRBV7-6 . CASSPGRDSPTYGQYF TGTGCCAGCAGTCCGGGACGGGACTCGCCCACCTATGGGCAGTACTTC
few TRBJ1-6 TRBV6-1 TRBD1 CASSEGSGTGSSPLHF TGTGCCAGCAGTGAAGGGAGTGGGACAGGGTCCTCACCCCTCCACTTT
once TRBJ1-2 TRBV6-4 TRBD1 CASTWTGADYGYTF TGTGCCAGCACCTGGACAGGGGCGGACTATGGCTACACCTTC
. TRBJ2-7 TRBV7-9 TRBD1 CASSSGGTGTYEQYF TGTGCCAGCAGCTCCGGAGGGACAGGGACCTACGAGCAGTACTTC
. TRBJ2-7 TRBV28 . CASSLTGESYEQYF TGTGCCAGCAGTTTAACGGGAGAATCCTACGAGCAGTACTTC
. TRBJ1-1 TRBV4-1 . CASSQHPLSRGWNTEAFF TGCGCCAGCAGCCAACATCCCTTATCGAGGGGGTGGAACACTGAAGCTTTCTTT
. TRBJ1-6 TRBV10-3 . CAISERGEGSPLHF TGTGCCATCAGTGAACGGGGGGAGGGATCACCCCTCCACTTT
. TRBJ1-2 TRBV5-1 TRBD1 CASSARDRVGGYTF TGCGCCAGCAGCGCCCGGGACAGGGTAGGGGGCTACACCTTC
. TRBJ2-1 TRBV10-2 . CASSEGVSSYNEQFF TGCGCCAGCAGTGAAGGGGTCAGCTCCTACAATGAGCAGTTCTTC
. TRBJ2-5 TRBV6-1 TRBD2 CASSERVGGKYQETQYF TGTGCCAGCAGTGAACGGGTGGGGGGGAAGTACCAAGAGACCCAGTACTTC
. TRBJ1-1 TRBV29-1 TRBD1 CSGQGGTEAFF TGCAGCGGACAGGGAGGCACTGAAGCTTTCTTT
. TRBJ2-7 TRBV28 TRBD1 CASSPWTGTYEQYF TGTGCCAGCAGTCCCTGGACAGGGACCTACGAGCAGTACTTC
. TRBJ2-3 TRBV5-6 . CASSYPSLSETDTQYF TGTGCCAGCAGCTACCCCTCGTTGAGCGAGACAGATACGCAGTATTTT
. TRBJ1-2 TRBV9 TRBD1 CASSVAPDRGYGYTF TGTGCCAGCAGCGTAGCCCCGGACAGGGGATATGGCTACACCTTC
. TRBJ2-3 TRBV4-2 . CASSQAGRGGGADTQYF TGTGCCAGCAGCCAAGCGGGAAGGGGCGGAGGGGCAGATACGCAGTATTTT
. TRBJ2-7 TRBV6-5 TRBD2 CASSLLAGGFPSEQYF TGTGCCAGCAGTTTGCTAGCGGGGGGGTTCCCGAGCGAGCAGTACTTC
. TRBJ1-3 TRBV6-6 TRBD1 CASSPRQGAGGNTIYF TGTGCCAGCAGTCCACGACAGGGGGCAGGTGGAAACACCATATATTTT
. TRBJ2-3 TRBV5-8 TRBD2 CASSPWEGLASRTDTQYF TGTGCCAGCAGCCCTTGGGAGGGACTAGCGTCTCGCACAGATACGCAGTATTTT
. TRBJ2-1 TRBV7-6 TRBD1 CASSLVVTGGEQFF TGTGCCAGCAGCTTAGTGGTGACAGGGGGTGAGCAGTTCTTC
. TRBJ1-3 TRBV28 . CASSTGSTGNTIYF TGTGCCAGCAGTACGGGTAGTACTGGAAACACCATATATTTT
. TRBJ2-3 TRBV7-6 . CASSLLSGTGGGTDTQYF TGTGCCAGCAGCTTATTATCCGGGACGGGGGGCGGCACAGATACGCAGTATTTT
. TRBJ2-5 TRBV19 TRBD2 CASSIGTTPETQYF TGTGCCAGTAGTATCGGGACTACGCCGGAGACCCAGTACTTC
. TRBJ2-2 TRBV5-1 . CASKFQDWRSGELFF TGCGCCAGCAAGTTTCAGGATTGGCGTAGCGGGGAGCTGTTTTTT
. TRBJ2-3 TRBV6-6 TRBD1 CASRPTGEDTQYF TGTGCCAGCAGACCGACAGGGGAAGATACGCAGTATTTT
. TRBJ2-7 TRBV20-1 . CSATPSGEQYF TGCAGTGCCACCCCCAGTGGCGAGCAGTACTTC
few TRBJ1-6 TRBV27 . CASSRGNSPLHF TGTGCCAGCAGTCGGGGGAATTCACCCCTCCACTTT
. TRBJ2-5 TRBV5-6 TRBD1 CASSLWGQGGRRETQYF TGTGCCAGCAGCTTGTGGGGACAGGGGGGGAGAAGAGAGACCCAGTACTTC
. TRBJ2-7 TRBV6-1 TRBD1 CASSEGVGTGFYEQYF TGTGCCAGCAGTGAAGGCGTGGGGACAGGGTTTTACGAGCAGTACTTC
. TRBJ2-2 TRBV9 . CASSSRRQANTGELFF TGTGCCAGCAGCTCCCGCAGGCAAGCGAACACCGGGGAGCTGTTTTTT